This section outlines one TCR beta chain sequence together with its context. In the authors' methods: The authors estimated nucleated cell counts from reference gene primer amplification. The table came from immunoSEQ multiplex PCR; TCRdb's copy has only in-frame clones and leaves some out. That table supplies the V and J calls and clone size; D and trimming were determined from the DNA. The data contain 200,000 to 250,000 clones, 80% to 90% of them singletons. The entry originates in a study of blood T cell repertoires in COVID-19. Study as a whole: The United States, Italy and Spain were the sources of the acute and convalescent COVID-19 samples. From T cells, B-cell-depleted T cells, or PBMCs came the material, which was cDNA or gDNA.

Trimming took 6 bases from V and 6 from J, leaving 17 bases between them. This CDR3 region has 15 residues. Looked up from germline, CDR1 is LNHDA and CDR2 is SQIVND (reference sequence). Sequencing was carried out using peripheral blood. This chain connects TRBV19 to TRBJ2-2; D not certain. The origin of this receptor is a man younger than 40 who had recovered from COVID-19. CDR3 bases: TGTGCCAGTAGAAAATTTGGTTTCAGCGCCGGGGAGCTGTTTTTT. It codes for CASRKFGFSAGELFF.